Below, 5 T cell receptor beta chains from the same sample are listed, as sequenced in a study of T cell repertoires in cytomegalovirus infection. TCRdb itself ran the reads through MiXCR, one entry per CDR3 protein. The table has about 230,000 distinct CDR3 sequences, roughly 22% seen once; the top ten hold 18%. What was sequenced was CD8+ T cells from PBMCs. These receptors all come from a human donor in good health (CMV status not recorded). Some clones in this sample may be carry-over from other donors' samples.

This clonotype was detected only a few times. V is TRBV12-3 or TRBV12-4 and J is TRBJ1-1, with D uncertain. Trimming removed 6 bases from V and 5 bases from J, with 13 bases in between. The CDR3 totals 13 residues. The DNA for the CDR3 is TGTGCCAGCAGCACGACCGGGAGAACTGAAGCTTTCTTT. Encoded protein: CASSTTGRTEAFF.

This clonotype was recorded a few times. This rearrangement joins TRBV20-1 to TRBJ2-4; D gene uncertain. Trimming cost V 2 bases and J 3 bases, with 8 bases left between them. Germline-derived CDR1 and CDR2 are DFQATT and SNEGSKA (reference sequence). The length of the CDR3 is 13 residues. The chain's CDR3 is CSARMGNKNIQYF. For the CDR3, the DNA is TGCAGTGCTAGAATGGGAAACAAAAACATTCAGTACTTC.

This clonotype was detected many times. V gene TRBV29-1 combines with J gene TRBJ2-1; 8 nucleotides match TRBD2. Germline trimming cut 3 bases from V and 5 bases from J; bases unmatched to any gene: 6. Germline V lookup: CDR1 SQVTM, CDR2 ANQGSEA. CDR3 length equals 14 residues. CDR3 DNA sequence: TGCAGCGTTGACGGGGGGGGGACTAACAATGAGCAGTTCTTC. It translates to CSVDGGGTNNEQFF.

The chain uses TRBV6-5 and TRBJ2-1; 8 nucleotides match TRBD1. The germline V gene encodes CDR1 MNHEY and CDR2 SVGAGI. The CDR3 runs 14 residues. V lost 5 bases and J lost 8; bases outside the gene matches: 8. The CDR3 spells CASSPRTGRHEQFF. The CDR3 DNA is TGTGCCAGCAGTCCCCGGACAGGGAGGCATGAGCAGTTCTTC.

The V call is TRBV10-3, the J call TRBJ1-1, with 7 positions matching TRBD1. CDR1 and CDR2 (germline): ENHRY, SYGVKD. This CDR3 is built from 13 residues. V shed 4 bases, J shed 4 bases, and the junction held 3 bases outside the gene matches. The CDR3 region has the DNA TGTGCCATCAGTGCCGACAGGGCCACTGAAGCTTTCTTT. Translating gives CAISADRATEAFF.